This T cell receptor beta chain emerged from a study of regulatory T cells in long-lasting Graves disease. Looking at the study overall: Graves' patients who were just diagnosed had used antithyroid drugs for under 3 months. Study outcomes and limitations: Persistent Graves' disease cases displayed lower TCR diversity than newly diagnosed ones.

Time point noted: newly diagnosed GD, antithyroid drugs for less than 3 months. The authors made the TCR library using RNA they extracted from PBMCs. A blood draw put 8 to 10 milliliters of peripheral blood into EDTA tubes. Worth noting for this clonotype: Its specificity is unknown.

Through Arm-PCR of CDR3 regions and iRepertoire HTBI primers, TCR beta libraries were built. TCRdb re-called the multiplex PCR reads with MiXCR, one entry per CDR3 protein. The data show more than 300,000 distinct CDR3 sequences, around 15% seen once. The CDR3 length is 15 residues. Germline values: CDR1 SGHVS, CDR2 FQNEAQ. V lost 1 base to trimming and J lost 8 bases, with 15 bases between them. A further study also used this sample, focusing on T cells in Graves' hyperthyroidism and ophthalmopathy. That paper states: Uncontrolled infection, other autoimmune disease, pregnancy and lactation each barred patients from inclusion.

The receptor was derived from a woman between 18 and 29 years old with Graves disease. This chain links TRBV7-8 with TRBJ2-1; no clear D. The starting material was peripheral blood mononuclear cells (PBMCs), obtained at new diagnosis, from a patient treated with antithyroid drugs. The CDR3 DNA follows: TGTGCCAGCAGCTTAGTTCGTCGGAGCTTCGATGAGCAGTTCTTC. Amino acid sequence: CASSLVRRSFDEQFF.